The rows below give T cell receptor beta chains drawn from one sample of a study of blood T cell repertoires in COVID-19. This table comes from immunoSEQ multiplex PCR, and its TCRdb copy is limited to in-frame clones, with some not included. In the table there are hundreds of thousands of clones, about 82% of which are singletons. Sequenced material: peripheral blood. These TCRs come from a man aged 50 or older with active or convalescent COVID-19. The CDR3 runs from the conserved cysteine through the conserved F or W. The D gene is left open where the match is weak. Clone size is given for some rows only: seen once, a few or many times, or a class if the clone is expanded.

d_call j_call cdr3_length clone_size v_call cdr3_aa cdr3_nt
. TRBJ1-3 13 . TRBV12-3/TRBV12-4 CASSSNRGNTIYF TGTGCCAGCAGTTCAAACAGGGGAAACACCATATATTTT
TRBD2 TRBJ2-5 13 . TRBV10-3 CAISPTSGETQYF TGTGCCATCAGTCCAACTAGCGGGGAGACCCAGTACTTC
TRBD1 TRBJ2-3 15 . TRBV9 CASSPNGQGLDTQYF TGTGCCAGCAGCCCCAATGGACAGGGGCTGGATACGCAGTATTTT
TRBD2 TRBJ2-1 15 . TRBV4-1 CASSQLGLAGSGQFF TGCGCCAGCAGCCAATTAGGCCTAGCGGGATCCGGGCAGTTCTTC
. TRBJ1-2 12 . TRBV30 CAWSVLLYGYTF TGTGCCTGGAGTGTACTTCTCTATGGCTACACCTTC
TRBD1 TRBJ1-2 13 . TRBV29-1 CSVDLTGGSGYTF TGCAGCGTTGACCTCACAGGGGGCAGTGGCTACACCTTC
. TRBJ1-1 15 . TRBV5-5 CASSLGREEWTEAFF TGTGCCAGCAGCTTGGGGAGGGAAGAGTGGACTGAAGCTTTCTTT
. TRBJ2-1 12 few TRBV5-1 CASSPPTNEQFF TGCGCCAGCAGCCCCCCTACCAATGAGCAGTTCTTC
. TRBJ2-5 17 . TRBV7-2 CASSVWQGGEPKETQYF TGTGCCAGCAGCGTTTGGCAGGGGGGAGAACCCAAAGAGACCCAGTACTTC
TRBD1 TRBJ1-1 13 . TRBV7-9 CASSRQGGTEAFF TGTGCCAGCAGCCGACAGGGGGGCACTGAAGCTTTCTTT
. TRBJ1-1 14 . TRBV2 CASRPRGGNTEAFF TGTGCCAGCAGACCTAGGGGGGGAAACACTGAAGCTTTCTTT
. TRBJ1-2 10 . TRBV20-1 CSAKSYRYTF TGCAGTGCTAAATCGTATCGCTACACCTTC
TRBD2 TRBJ2-7 15 . TRBV2 CASSGLAGGFDEQYF TGTGCCAGCAGTGGTCTAGCGGGAGGGTTCGACGAGCAGTACTTC
TRBD1 TRBJ1-5 14 . TRBV6-6 CASSSTGQGQPQHF TGTGCCAGCAGTTCGACAGGGCAGGGTCAGCCCCAGCATTTT
TRBD2 TRBJ2-1 13 . TRBV10-1 CASSPGLAGEQFF TGCGCCAGCAGTCCCGGACTAGCGGGTGAGCAGTTCTTC
. TRBJ2-3 14 . TRBV11-1 CASSLFGGTDTQYF TGTGCCAGCAGTCTTTTCGGAGGGACAGATACGCAGTATTTT
. TRBJ1-2 15 few TRBV4-2 CASSQVQGLDYGYTF TGTGCCAGCAGCCAAGTGCAGGGCTTAGACTATGGCTACACCTTC
TRBD2 TRBJ2-3 21 few TRBV30 CAWSVQVGLAGEPGPLDTQYF TGTGCCTGGAGTGTACAAGTTGGGCTAGCGGGAGAGCCGGGCCCCCTTGATACGCAGTATTTT
TRBD2 TRBJ2-2 16 . TRBV7-9 CASSLGGSGDTGELFF TGTGCCAGCAGCTTAGGGGGTAGCGGGGACACCGGGGAGCTGTTTTTT
. TRBJ2-5 14 . TRBV18 CASSPRQYQETQYF TGTGCCAGCTCACCGAGACAGTACCAAGAGACCCAGTACTTC
TRBD1 TRBJ1-2 13 . TRBV29-1 CSVPRTGKDGYTF TGCAGCGTTCCTCGGACAGGGAAGGATGGCTACACCTTC
. TRBJ1-1 11 . TRBV29-1 CSGQLDTEAFF TGCAGCGGCCAACTGGACACTGAAGCTTTCTTT
. TRBJ1-1 14 . TRBV14 CASSQTWRDTEAFF TGTGCCAGCAGCCAGACTTGGAGGGACACTGAAGCTTTCTTT
TRBD2 TRBJ2-2 19 . TRBV24-1 CATSDAGTSGGIVVGELFF TGTGCCACCAGTGACGCTGGGACTAGCGGGGGCATTGTGGTCGGGGAGCTGTTTTTT